Described below is a single TCR beta chain sequence and its context. Antigen: not known. These data originate in a study of T cells in tuberculosis. Data came from immunoSEQ multiplex PCR; TCRdb stores just in-frame clones and leaves some out. The sample shows tens of thousands of clones, approximately 97% of them seen only once. Study-level points and caveats: Smaller alpha distances in active tuberculosis partly reflected shorter CDR3-alpha lengths.

The sequence was collected from a donor aged 5-35 years with latent tuberculosis or without tuberculosis infection. The sample was PBMCs.

The CDR3 region has the DNA TGTGCCAGCGATAGCGGGAGTTCTTACGAGCAGTACTTC. Translated: CASDSGSSYEQYF. The chain recombines TRBV25-1 with TRBJ2-7, with 9 bases matching TRBD2. Germline V CDR1 and CDR2: MGHDK, SYGVNS. V shed 8 bases, J shed 4 bases, and the junction held 6 bases outside the gene matches. The CDR3 extends over 13 amino acids.